Shown below are 9 T cell receptor beta chains from a single sample sequenced in a study of blood T cell repertoires in COVID-19. Libraries were prepared by immunoSEQ multiplex PCR; TCRdb keeps only in-frame clonotypes and omits some of them. The sample has 95,000 to 150,000 clones, 85% to 90% seen once; the top ten hold more than 2%. What was sequenced was peripheral blood. These receptors were collected from a woman aged 50 to 60 with acute or convalescent COVID-19.

V is TRBV10-3 and J is TRBJ2-1, with D unclear. The CDR3 consists of 11 residues. Germline CDR1 ENHRY, CDR2 SYGVKD. Between the trimmed V and J ends, which lost 11 bases and 5 bases, there was a span of 10 bases. CDR3 in amino acids: CAVARDNEQFF. CDR3 bases: TGTGCCGTAGCCCGCGACAATGAGCAGTTCTTC.

This clone was counted once. V and J are TRBV7-6 and TRBJ1-1, with 12 bases that match TRBD1. From germline, CDR1 is SGHVS and CDR2 FNYEAQ. The CDR3 runs to 15 residues. V shed 2 bases and J 10 bases; nucleotides not matched to a gene: 8. CDR3 loop: CASSLTGTGGTGAFF. CDR3 DNA: TGTGCCAGCAGCTTAACCGGGACAGGGGGCACGGGAGCTTTCTTT. Complete variable domain (other parts from reference TRBV7-6 and TRBJ1-1): GAGVSQSPRYKVTKRGQDVALRCDPISGHVSLYWYRQALGQGPEFLTYFNYEAQQDKSGLPNDRFSAERPEGSISTLTIQRTEQRDSAMYRCASSLTGTGGTGAFFGQGTRLTVV.

This chain joins TRBV6-5 and TRBJ2-3; 10 nucleotides line up with TRBD2. Germline lookup yields CDR1 MNHEY and CDR2 SVGAGI. The CDR3 is 15 residues long. V lost 6 bases to trimming and J lost 3 bases; unmatched junction nucleotides: 6. Here the CDR3 reads CASRGSGRVTDTQYF. The CDR3, as DNA: TGTGCCAGCAGGGGAAGCGGGAGGGTTACAGATACGCAGTATTTT.

This rearrangement joins TRBV19 to TRBJ1-5; TRBD1 is a possible D gene (5 bases). With 4 bases removed from V and 4 bases from J, the gap between germline ends came to 8 bases. The CDR3 sequence is 13 residues long. Per the germline V gene, CDR1 is LNHDA and CDR2 is SQIVND (reference sequence). The CDR3 nucleotides read TGTGCCAGTAGTAAACGGGGGAATCAGCCCCAGCATTTT. It yields the protein CASSKRGNQPQHF.

The chain is built from TRBV3-1 (or the pseudogene TRBV3-2) and TRBJ1-1; no reliable D call. The germline CDR1 and CDR2 sequences are LGHDT and YNNKEL (reference sequence). The V gene lost 2 bases and the J gene lost 1 base, with 11 bases spanning the gap. The CDR3 contains 15 residues. The CDR3 sequence: CASSQTAAENTEAFF. DNA of the CDR3: TGTGCCAGCAGCCAAACCGCAGCGGAGAACACTGAAGCTTTCTTT.

The gene calls are TRBV5-1 and TRBJ1-3; 10 positions match TRBD1. Germline-derived CDR1 and CDR2 are SGHRS and YFSETQ. The junction had 8 bases not matched to a gene; V was cut back by 4 bases and J by 7 bases. The length of the CDR3 is 15 residues. The DNA of the CDR3 is TGCGCCAGCAGCATGGCGGGACAGGGGTTGAACACCATATATTTT. This translates into CASSMAGQGLNTIYF. Combining the CDR3 with reference TRBV5-1 and TRBJ1-3 gives the whole variable domain KAGVTQTPRYLIKTRGQQVTLSCSPISGHRSVSWYQQTPGQGLQFLFEYFSETQRNKGNFPGRFSGRQFSNSRSEMNVSTLELGDSALYLCASSMAGQGLNTIYFGEGSWLTVV.

This chain joins TRBV7-2 and TRBJ1-2, with 8 bases aligning to TRBD1. V dropped 6 bases and J dropped 7; count of bases not matched to a gene: 10. Germline loops: CDR1 SGHTA, CDR2 FQGNSA. There are 14 residues in the CDR3. This chain's CDR3 is CASSPGGRDTGYTF. In DNA, the CDR3 is TGTGCCAGCAGTCCAGGGGGCAGGGATACTGGCTACACCTTC.

This clone was seen only once. The rearrangement uses TRBV7-2 and TRBJ1-1; 11 bases agree with TRBD1. Germline CDR1 SGHTA, CDR2 FQGNSA. CDR3 size: 16 residues. V shed 5 bases, J shed 2 bases, and the junction held 7 bases outside the gene matches. The CDR3 region is CASSLGQGALNTEAFF. CDR3 sequence (DNA): TGTGCCAGCAGCCTCGGACAGGGGGCCCTAAACACTGAAGCTTTCTTT.

The chain joins TRBV12-3 or TRBV12-4 to TRBJ2-7, with 7 positions matching TRBD1. This CDR3 is built from 12 residues. V lost 4 bases, J lost 7 bases, and 4 bases stayed unmatched. For the CDR3, the DNA is TGTGCCAGCAGTTCTGGACAGGCTGAGCAGTACTTC. This gives the protein CASSSGQAEQYF.